The 32 T cell receptor beta chains below were found in one sample sequenced in a study of Graves' ophthalmopathy and Graves' hyperthyroidism. RNA transcripts provided the template for amplifying TCR beta CDR3 regions. The library came from an HTBI-primed first-round RT-PCR and a second-round multiplex PCR. A single record per CDR3 protein comes from TCRdb applying MiXCR to the multiplex PCR reads. Of 300,000 to 350,000 distinct CDR3 sequences listed, roughly a sixth are singletons. The sample was peripheral blood. The receptors were sampled from an adult man with Graves' ophthalmopathy.

In this sample, this clonotype turned up many times. J is TRBJ2-7 and V is TRBV5-1; 7 bases fit TRBD1. J lost 0 bases, V lost 4 bases, and 7 bases had no gene match. Germline CDR1 reads SGHRS; CDR2 reads YFSETQ. The CDR3 consists of 15 residues. CDR3 coding DNA: TGCGCCAGCAGCCGAACAGGGGTTACCTCCTACGAGCAGTACTTC. Its protein product is CASSRTGVTSYEQYF.

In its sample, this clonotype was seen many times. The rearrangement links TRBV11-2 to TRBJ2-5; D may be TRBD1 (5 bases). V lost 1 base and J lost 5, with 14 bases in between. The germline V gene encodes CDR1 SGHAT and CDR2 FQNNGV. CDR3 size: 15 residues. CDR3 sequence: CASSLVLGPGETQYF. CDR3 nucleotides: TGTGCCAGCAGCTTAGTTTTAGGACCAGGGGAGACCCAGTACTTC.

This clonotype has ten or more counts. The chain is built from TRBV5-4 and TRBJ1-3, with D tentatively TRBD1 (6 bases). Germline lookup yields CDR1 SGHNT and CDR2 YYREEE (reference sequence). Trimming removed 0 bases at V and 1 base at J, with 23 bases between. This CDR3 spans 20 amino acids. CDR3 loop: CASSLGSGQSQPPSGNTIYF. The CDR3 DNA sequence: TGTGCCAGCAGCTTGGGGTCGGGACAATCCCAGCCACCATCTGGAAACACCATATATTTT.

The chain carries TRBV28 and TRBJ1-6; 8 bases line up with TRBD1. The CDR3 sequence is 12 residues long. Germline assignment: CDR1 MDHEN and CDR2 SYDVKM. After removal of 7 bases from V and 10 bases from J, the junction contained 3 bases not matched to a gene. CDR3 nucleotide sequence: TGTGCCAGCAAGGACAGGGCCTCACCCCTCCACTTT. It codes for CASKDRASPLHF.

The J gene is TRBJ2-6, the V gene TRBV28, with D tentatively TRBD1 (5 bases). Germline V lookup: CDR1 MDHEN, CDR2 SYDVKM. Trimming removed 10 bases from V and 4 bases from J, with 11 bases in between. This CDR3 spans 13 amino acids. The CDR3 DNA follows: TGTGCCACTACAGGCCTGGGGGCCAACGTCCTGACTTTC. Translated: CATTGLGANVLTF.

Details on this clonotype: Mismatch with germline at one junction end may stem from a read error. V usage is TRBV20-1 and J usage is TRBJ1-2, with D unresolved. Per the germline V gene, CDR1 is DFQATT and CDR2 is SNEGSKA (reference sequence). The CDR3 sequence is 13 residues long. DNA for the CDR3: TGCAGTGCTAGTATACCCACTGGGTATGGCTACATCTTC. This codes for CSASIPTGYGYIF.

This clonotype showed up many times. The chain uses TRBV5-1 and TRBJ2-2, with D unclear. Trimming removed 4 bases from V and 2 bases from J, with 12 bases in between. The V gene's germline CDR1 is SGHRS and CDR2 YFSETQ. The CDR3 runs 15 residues. CDR3 residues: CASSGLGSNTGELFF. The CDR3 DNA follows: TGCGCCAGCAGCGGCCTGGGGTCCAACACCGGGGAGCTGTTTTTT.

This clonotype was observed at least ten times. V gene TRBV27 combines with J gene TRBJ2-5, with 7 bases aligning to TRBD2. The V and J ends lost 0 bases and 5 bases, in that order; junction bases with no gene match: 6. This CDR3 spans 15 amino acids. Germline V gene lookup returns CDR1 MNHEY and CDR2 SMNVEV (reference sequence). CDR3: CASSLSSGNTETQYF. CDR3 DNA: TGTGCCAGCAGTTTATCAAGCGGGAATACGGAGACCCAGTACTTC.

This clonotype has at least ten counts. The rearrangement joins TRBV6-2 or TRBV6-3 to TRBJ2-5; D is unresolved. This CDR3 contains 13 residues. Germline assignment: CDR1 MNHEY and CDR2 SVGEGT. Between the trimmed V and J ends, which lost 5 bases and 12 bases, there was a span of 19 bases. CDR3 region: CASSKTTRTEEYF. The CDR3 DNA sequence: TGTGCCAGCAGTAAGACCACCCGGACGGAAGAGTACTTC.

This clonotype was seen ten or more times. This CDR3 reads CASRLAAKNIQYF. The CDR3 region has the DNA TGTGCCAGCAGACTAGCGGCCAAAAACATTCAGTACTTC. The V call is TRBV6-2 or TRBV6-3, the J call TRBJ2-4; 7 positions match TRBD2. Germline lookup yields CDR1 MNHEY and CDR2 SVGEGT. V trimming: 6 bases; J trimming: 1 base; junction bases outside the gene matches: 0. The length of the CDR3 is 13 residues.

About this clonotype itself: A junction boundary mismatches the germline segment, possibly from a read error. The chain combines TRBV28 with TRBJ2-7; the D gene is possibly TRBD1 (5 bases). The CDR3 has 13 amino acids. CDR1 and CDR2 (germline): MDHEN, SYDVKM. This CDR3 reads CATAFNRTPEQCF. Here the CDR3 DNA reads TGTGCCACCGCATTTAACAGGACCCCCGAGCAGTGCTTC.

The sample holds many counts of this clonotype. V and J are TRBV18 and TRBJ2-7; D perhaps matches TRBD2 (6 bases). Germline values: CDR1 KGHSH, CDR2 LQKENI. The CDR3 has 16 amino acids. V was clipped by 3 bases and J by 5 bases, with 20 bases between them. CDR3 loop: CASSPPPGGAFDEQYF. As DNA, the CDR3 is TGTGCCAGCTCACCTCCCCCCGGGGGAGCCTTTGACGAGCAGTACTTC.

This clonotype was picked up many times. The V and J genes are TRBV5-1 and TRBJ1-1; D gene uncertain. CDR3 length equals 14 residues. V dropped 9 bases and J dropped 0 bases, with 15 bases sitting between them. Germline CDR1 is SGHRS and CDR2 is YFSETQ. CDR3 coding DNA: TGCGCCACCAAGTTCGGACTGATGAACACTGAAGCTTTCTTT. This encodes CATKFGLMNTEAFF.

This clonotype was found many times. The rearrangement uses TRBV7-9 and TRBJ2-2; D remains unclear. Per the germline V gene, CDR1 is SEHNR and CDR2 is FQNEAQ (reference sequence). The CDR3 runs 15 residues. V lost 2 bases and J 7 bases, leaving 14 bases between the germline ends. The CDR3 coding sequence is TGTGCCAGCAGCTTACACCTGGTACCTTACGGGGAGCTGTTTTTT. It encodes CASSLHLVPYGELFF.

At least ten counts were recorded for this clonotype. The rearrangement uses TRBV12-3 or TRBV12-4 and TRBJ1-2, with D perhaps matching TRBD1 (6 bases). The CDR3 covers 14 residues. The V and J ends lost 5 bases and 8 bases respectively, with 18 bases between them. CDR3 in amino acids: CASSLEVAQGGYTF. The CDR3 coding sequence is TGTGCCAGCAGTCTTGAGGTTGCACAGGGAGGCTACACCTTC.

This clonotype was recorded at least ten times. In DNA, the CDR3 is TGTGCCAGCAGCCGAATCTCTTTAAGCGGGAGGGTGGAGACCCAGTACTTC. This gives the protein CASSRISLSGRVETQYF. V is TRBV6-1 and J is TRBJ2-5; 10 bases align to TRBD2. V shed 6 bases and J 5 bases; nucleotides not matched to a gene: 15. This CDR3 is 17 amino acids long. Per the germline V gene, CDR1 is MNHNS and CDR2 is SASEGT.

This clonotype has at least ten counts. V usage is TRBV6-1 and J usage is TRBJ2-5, with a tentative D call TRBD1 (6 bases). The CDR3 spans 13 residues. Germline V gene lookup returns CDR1 MNHNS and CDR2 SASEGT. V was cut by 6 bases and J by 7 bases, with 15 bases left in between. For the CDR3, the DNA is TGTGCCAGCAGCCCCGACAGGTTATGGACCCAGTACTTC. It encodes CASSPDRLWTQYF.

This clonotype was counted at least ten times. The rearrangement joins TRBV5-1 to TRBJ2-5; 7 nucleotides agree with TRBD2. V lost 2 bases, J lost 2 bases, and 9 bases stayed unmatched. In germline, CDR1 is SGHRS, CDR2 YFSETQ. The CDR3 contains 16 residues. CDR3 DNA: TGCGCCAGCAGCTTAGGTCCTAGCGGAAAGCAAGAGACCCAGTACTTC. It codes for CASSLGPSGKQETQYF. Complete variable domain (other parts from reference TRBV5-1 and TRBJ2-5): KAGVTQTPRYLIKTRGQQVTLSCSPISGHRSVSWYQQTPGQGLQFLFEYFSETQRNKGNFPGRFSGRQFSNSRSEMNVSTLELGDSALYLCASSLGPSGKQETQYFGPGTRLLVL.

The rearrangement joins TRBV27 to TRBJ1-1; TRBD1 agrees at 7 bases. The CDR3 sequence is 13 residues long. Per germline, CDR1 MNHEY and CDR2 SMNVEV (reference sequence). With V trimmed by 7 bases and J by 6 bases, 8 bases remained unmatched. The CDR3 loop is CASTAQGDAEAFF. The CDR3 DNA reads as TGTGCCAGCACCGCCCAGGGGGACGCTGAAGCTTTCTTT.

There are many counts of this clonotype. At one of its ends the junction is not consistent with the germline gene, which may arise from a read error. V gene TRBV20-1 combines with J gene TRBJ2-5, with TRBD1 matching over 8 bases. Germline CDR1 DFQATT, CDR2 SNEGSKA (reference sequence). This CDR3 region has 17 residues. Here the CDR3 reads CSAGDGRAGGLLETQYF. CDR3 coding DNA: TGCAGTGCTGGAGATGGAAGGGCAGGGGGCCTTCTGGAGACCCAGTACTTC.

This clonotype has at least ten counts. The CDR3: CASSQKPGQGYYGYTF. CDR3 DNA: TGTGCCAGCAGCCAAAAACCGGGACAGGGTTACTATGGCTACACCTTC. This chain joins TRBV6-1 and TRBJ1-2, with TRBD1 identical over 9 bases. This CDR3 has 16 amino acids. Germline CDR1 reads MNHNS; CDR2 reads SASEGT. The ends lost 6 bases at V and 3 bases at J; junction bases unmatched: 11.

This clonotype was seen repeatedly, ten times or more. The chain has TRBV6-2 or TRBV6-3 and TRBJ1-2, with D possibly TRBD1 on 5 matching bases. Germline CDR1 and CDR2: MNHEY and SVGEGT. The CDR3 runs to 13 residues. With 2 bases removed from V and 6 bases from J, the gap between germline ends came to 10 bases. CDR3 sequence (DNA): TGTGCCAGCAGTTACGGCAGGGAGGATGGCTACACCTTC. This codes for CASSYGREDGYTF.

This clonotype came up many times. The rearrangement uses TRBV5-1 and TRBJ2-5; 12 bases align to TRBD2. Germline CDR1 reads SGHRS; CDR2 reads YFSETQ. The CDR3 has 17 amino acids. J was trimmed by 2 bases and V by 4 bases; bases with no gene match: 9. The CDR3 sequence: CASSSGTSGWGQETQYF. Here the CDR3 DNA reads TGCGCCAGCAGCAGCGGGACTAGCGGGTGGGGTCAAGAGACCCAGTACTTC.

This clonotype has at least ten counts. This rearrangement joins TRBV11-1 to TRBJ1-1; D is uncertain. CDR1 is SGHAT and CDR2 is FQDESV in the germline V gene (reference sequence). Between the trimmed V and J ends, which lost 4 bases and 2 bases, there was a span of 17 bases. This CDR3 spans 16 amino acids. The CDR3, as DNA: TGTGCCAGCAGCTCACCGCCGGTACAGACTAACACTGAAGCTTTCTTT. As protein: CASSSPPVQTNTEAFF.

This clonotype was picked up many times. The gene calls are TRBV20-1 and TRBJ1-5; D is possibly TRBD1 (5 bases). This CDR3 contains 15 residues. V gave up 0 bases and J gave up 1 base, with 10 bases separating them. Germline CDR1 is DFQATT and CDR2 is SNEGSKA (reference sequence). As DNA, the CDR3 is TGCAGTGCTAGAGACCAGGGTATCAGCAATCAGCCCCAGCATTTT. Translating it yields CSARDQGISNQPQHF.

This clonotype was found many times. The chain couples TRBV27 to TRBJ2-6, with D perhaps matching TRBD1 (5 bases). CDR1 and CDR2 (germline): MNHEY, SMNVEV (reference sequence). The V end was cut by 3 bases, the J end by 0 bases, with 15 bases between. This CDR3 spans 18 amino acids. In DNA, the CDR3 is TGTGCCAGCAGTTTTACGGACACTTCTAACTCTGGGGCCAACGTCCTGACTTTC. It encodes CASSFTDTSNSGANVLTF.

At least ten counts were recorded for this clonotype. The chain couples TRBV6-1 to TRBJ2-7; 7 positions match TRBD1. V dropped 4 bases and J dropped 1; count of bases not matched to a gene: 4. Germline CDR1 and CDR2: MNHNS and SASEGT. The CDR3 contains 14 residues. The CDR3 protein is CASSGQGASYEQYF. CDR3 nucleotides: TGTGCCAGCAGTGGACAGGGAGCTTCCTACGAGCAGTACTTC.

The chain carries TRBV30 and TRBJ1-2; 7 positions match TRBD1. Losses at the gene ends were 5 bases for V and 4 bases for J; bases not matched to a gene: 10. Germline CDR1 reads GTSNPN; CDR2 reads SVGIG (reference sequence). The CDR3 has 14 amino acids. The CDR3 nucleotides read TGTGCCTGGGGATCACACAGGGGTTTCTATGGCTACACCTTC. This codes for CAWGSHRGFYGYTF.

At least ten counts were recorded for this clonotype. V is TRBV10-3 and J is TRBJ1-3; D gene unclear. Germline V gives CDR1 ENHRY, CDR2 SYGVKD. The CDR3 has 13 residues. V lost 5 bases, J lost 0 bases, and 5 bases lay in between. In DNA form, the CDR3 reads TGTGCCATCAGTTGGGACTCTGGAAACACCATATATTTT. It encodes CAISWDSGNTIYF.

In this sample, this clonotype turned up many times. The DNA of the CDR3 is TGTGCCAGCAGTCCCACCAACCAGGGGGACTATGGCTACACCTTC. It codes for CASSPTNQGDYGYTF. V and J are TRBV2 and TRBJ1-2; 7 nucleotides agree with TRBD1. With V trimmed by 5 bases and J by 3 bases, 9 bases remained unmatched. This CDR3 spans 15 amino acids. Germline CDR1 SNHLY, CDR2 FYNNEI.

This clonotype showed up many times. The CDR3 bases are TGCAGTGCTAGAGCAGGGGGTTCCGAGACCCAGTACTTC. Amino acid sequence: CSARAGGSETQYF. This chain uses TRBV20-1 with TRBJ2-5; 7 nucleotides agree with TRBD1. The CDR3 is made up of 13 amino acids. Germline assignment: CDR1 DFQATT and CDR2 SNEGSKA (reference sequence). J lost 5 bases, V lost 1 base, and 4 bases had no gene match.

In its sample, this clonotype was seen many times. The rearrangement joins TRBV12-3 or TRBV12-4 to TRBJ1-2, with D tentatively TRBD1 (5 bases). Trimming took 6 bases from V and 4 from J, leaving 12 bases between them. CDR3 size: 13 residues. The CDR3 sequence: CASSLTDIYGYTF. As DNA, the CDR3 is TGTGCCAGCAGCCTGACAGATATCTATGGCTACACCTTC.